The text below deals with one TCR beta chain. This clonotype was seen at least ten times. The clone's antigen remains unknown. Base-call qualities are not available, and no considerably larger clone is one nucleotide away. This specimen comes from a study of T cells in Graves' hyperthyroidism and ophthalmopathy (dated by TCRdb to between 2019 and 2020). For the study in its entirety: Peripheral blood was collected at initial diagnosis, before any treatment. TCR V-J signatures able to tell the groups apart were searched for in a discovery cohort of 100 or so patients, of whom under 45 had Graves' ophthalmopathy and under 65 had stable Graves' hyperthyroidism. In about 6 Graves' hyperthyroidism patients, the study also compared T-cell repertoires from thyroid tissue with T-cell repertoires from blood. The 90 or so discovery patients were randomly split 7:3 into training and test sets. Prospective prediction of ophthalmopathy was tested in an independent validation cohort of fewer than 20 hyperthyroidism patients and 17 patients who later progressed to ophthalmopathy. Following sampling, methimazole starting at 30 mg daily was given to hyperthyroidism patients, and high-dose intravenous methylprednisolone was given to ophthalmopathy patients. According to the paper, TCR Vbeta CDR3 sequencing was carried out on 135 peripheral blood samples, which came from over 40 ophthalmopathy, 80 or so hyperthyroidism and around 17 progressor patients. Study-wide findings and limitations: Most expanded thyroid clonotypes (frequency above 0.001) were also detected in blood, suggesting blood repertoires may reflect thyroid immune responses. Sample size was not statistically predetermined, and investigators were not blinded to group allocation. In validation, progression to ophthalmopathy was predicted by the model with approximately 67% sensitivity and 72% to 80% specificity, a median of 6.5 months before onset. Ophthalmopathy was separated from stable hyperthyroidism by a 13 V-J signature model, with about 86% sensitivity and around 81% specificity obtained in cross-validation and 80%/75% obtained in testing.

The TCR beta CDR3 regions were amplified from RNA transcripts. For the first round of RT-PCR on the TCR CDR3, the HTBI primer set was used together with the Qiagen OneStep RT-PCR kit. Libraries were constructed in a second round of multiplex PCR, after which size selection and purification were performed. Libraries were sequenced paired-end with 100 bp reads on an Illumina HiSeq2000. The published analysis was carried out like this. SOAPnuke was used to process the raw data, removing reads that contained adapters or uncalled bases, had a mean Phred below 15, or lacked an exact match to the constant primer or identifier. COPE v1.2.5 was used to merge high-quality paired reads, and clonotypes were defined as unique nucleotide sequences. Clonotypes were aligned to IMGT TRBV, TRBD and TRBJ reference segments using MiTCR v1.1. Analysis was restricted to V-J combinations with a frequency above 0.0001, which covered about 99% of repertoires. The TCS score was defined as F50 (clonal expansion) divided by E x V (chaos), with BLOSUM62-based TCRdist calculated between CDR3 peptides within each V-J. Welch's t-statistics and random forest reduced just over 500 V-J features to roughly 13, which were used in a naive Bayes classifier (R e1071). The public reads were reanalyzed by TCRdb: fastp trimming at Q25, MiXCR alignment, in-frame beta chains only. Each entry is one CDR3 protein sequence, shown with its most common DNA and genes. Here the V and J calls rest on TCRdb's processing, not on the authors' analysis. The sample table holds about 200,000 distinct CDR3 sequences, of which about a sixth were seen once. The ten largest account for roughly 50% of the sample.

A patient counted as having stable Graves' hyperthyroidism if no progression to ophthalmopathy occurred over 18 months of follow-up. Hyperthyroidism patients were aged 18 to 65 years and newly diagnosed, with disease duration of less than 2 months. Any patient with an uncontrolled infection, another autoimmune disease, pregnancy or lactation was excluded. Diagnoses were based on clinical symptoms, serum thyroxine and TRAb, thyroid ultrasound and orbital computed tomography. PBMCs were isolated from 10 ml of fresh peripheral blood by Ficoll-Paque density gradient centrifugation. Trizol reagent was used to extract total RNA, and RNA quality was then checked on an Agilent 2100 Bioanalyzer. The CDR1 and CDR2 encoded by the germline V gene are KGHDR and SFDVKD. V is pared back by 2 bases and J by 4 bases, with 16 bases lying between the germline termini. Including cysteine and phenylalanine, the CDR3 has 16 amino acids. The entry retains the CDR3 DNA only, 48 bases that are in frame from base 1.

The chain couples TRBV24-1 to TRBJ2-5, with a weak D call of TRBD2 (7 bases match). The clonotype originates from a woman between 50 and 59 years old with Graves' hyperthyroidism. The sample taken for sequencing was blood. This receptor carries the CDR3 CATSDSRRGLPETQYF. DNA sequence: TGTGCCACCAGTGATTCCCGGCGGGGGCTACCAGAGACCCAGTACTTC.